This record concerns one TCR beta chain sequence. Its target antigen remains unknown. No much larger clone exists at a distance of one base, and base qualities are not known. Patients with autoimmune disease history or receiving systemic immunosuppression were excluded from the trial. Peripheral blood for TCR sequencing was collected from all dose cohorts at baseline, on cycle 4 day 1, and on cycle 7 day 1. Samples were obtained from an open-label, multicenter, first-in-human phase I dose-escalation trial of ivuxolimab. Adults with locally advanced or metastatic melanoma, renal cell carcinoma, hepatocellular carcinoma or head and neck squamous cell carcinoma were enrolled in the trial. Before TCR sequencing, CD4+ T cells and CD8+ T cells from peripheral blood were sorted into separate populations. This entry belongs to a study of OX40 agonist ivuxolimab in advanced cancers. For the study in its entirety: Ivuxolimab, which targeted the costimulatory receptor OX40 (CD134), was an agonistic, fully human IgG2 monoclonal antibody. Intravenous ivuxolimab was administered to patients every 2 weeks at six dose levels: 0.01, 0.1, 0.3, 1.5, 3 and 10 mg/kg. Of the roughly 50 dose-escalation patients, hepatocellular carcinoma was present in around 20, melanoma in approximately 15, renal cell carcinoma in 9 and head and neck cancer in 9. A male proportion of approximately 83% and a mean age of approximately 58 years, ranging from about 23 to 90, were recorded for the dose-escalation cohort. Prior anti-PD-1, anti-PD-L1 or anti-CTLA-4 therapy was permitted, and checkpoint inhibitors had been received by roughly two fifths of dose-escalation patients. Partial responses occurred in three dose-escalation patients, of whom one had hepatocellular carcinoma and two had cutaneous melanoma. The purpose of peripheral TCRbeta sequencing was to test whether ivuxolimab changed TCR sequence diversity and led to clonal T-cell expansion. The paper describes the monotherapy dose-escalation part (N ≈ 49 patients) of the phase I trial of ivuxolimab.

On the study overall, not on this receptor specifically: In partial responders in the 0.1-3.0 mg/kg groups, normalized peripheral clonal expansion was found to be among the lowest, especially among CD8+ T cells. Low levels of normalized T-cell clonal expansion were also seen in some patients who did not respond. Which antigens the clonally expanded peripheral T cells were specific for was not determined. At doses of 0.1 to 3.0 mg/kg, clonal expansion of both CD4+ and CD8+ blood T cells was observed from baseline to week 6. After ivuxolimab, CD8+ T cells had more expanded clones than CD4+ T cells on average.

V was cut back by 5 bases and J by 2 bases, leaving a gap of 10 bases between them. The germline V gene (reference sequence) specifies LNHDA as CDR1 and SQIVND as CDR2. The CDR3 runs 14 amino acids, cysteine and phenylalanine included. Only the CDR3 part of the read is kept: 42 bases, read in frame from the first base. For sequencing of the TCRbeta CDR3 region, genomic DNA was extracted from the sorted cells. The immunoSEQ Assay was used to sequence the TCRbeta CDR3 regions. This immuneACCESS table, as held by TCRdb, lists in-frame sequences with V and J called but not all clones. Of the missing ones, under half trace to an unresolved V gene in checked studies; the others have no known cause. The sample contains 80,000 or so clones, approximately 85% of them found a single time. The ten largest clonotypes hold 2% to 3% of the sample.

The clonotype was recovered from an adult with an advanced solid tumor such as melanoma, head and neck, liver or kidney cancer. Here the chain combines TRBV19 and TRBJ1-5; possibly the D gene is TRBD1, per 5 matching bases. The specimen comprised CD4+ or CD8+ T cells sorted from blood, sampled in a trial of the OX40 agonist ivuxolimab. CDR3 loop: CASSGPGGNQPQHF. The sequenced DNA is TGTGCCAGTAGTGGTCCGGGGGGCAATCAGCCCCAGCATTTT.